The next 5 T cell receptor beta chains were all read from a single sample in a study of T cells in Graves' hyperthyroidism and ophthalmopathy (dated by TCRdb to between 2017 and 2020). Receptor libraries were prepared by multiplex PCR. For sequencing, an Illumina HiSeq 2000 was employed. The TCR beta CDR3 regions were amplified from the RNA transcripts. The first round of RT-PCR for the TCR CDR3 was performed with the HTBI primer set and the Qiagen OneStep RT-PCR kit. TCRdb itself trimmed the public reads at Q25 with fastp, ran MiXCR and retained productive beta chains. Rows are combined by CDR3 protein, so each entry shows the most common genes and DNA. This sample is represented by more than 300,000 distinct CDR3 sequences; about 13% of them were singletons. 9.2% of the sample comes from the top ten. Material for sequencing was blood. These receptors were obtained from a young woman with Graves' hyperthyroidism.

This clonotype came up many times. The chain joins TRBV28 to TRBJ1-2, with a tentative D call TRBD1 (6 bases). Trimming cost V 6 bases and J 8 bases, with 22 bases left between them. This CDR3 has 15 amino acids. Germline V CDR1 and CDR2: MDHEN, SYDVKM. CDR3 in DNA: TGTGCCAGCAGCCCCGGGACAAGCTACTCAGGGGGCTACACCTTC. Encoded protein: CASSPGTSYSGGYTF.

In this sample, this clonotype turned up many times. For the CDR3, the DNA is TGTGCCAGCAGTTTAGAGACTAGCGGATACAATGAGCAGTTCTTC. Protein sequence: CASSLETSGYNEQFF. The gene calls are TRBV12-3 or TRBV12-4 and TRBJ2-1; TRBD2 aligns across 9 bases. V lost 1 base and J lost 4; bases outside the gene matches: 2. This CDR3 has 15 amino acids.

This clonotype has just a few counts. The CDR3 coding sequence is TGTGCCAGCAGTTGGCAGGGGGAGACAGATACGCAGTATTTT. Translation gives CASSWQGETDTQYF. V is TRBV27 and J is TRBJ2-3; the match to TRBD1 covers 7 bases. After removal of 4 bases from V and 3 bases from J, the junction contained 4 bases not matched to a gene. The CDR3 is made up of 14 amino acids. CDR1 is MNHEY, CDR2 SMNVEV, per germline (reference sequence).

The rearrangement uses TRBV6-1 and TRBJ2-7, with 10 bases lining up with TRBD2. The CDR3 has 14 amino acids. With 7 bases clipped from V and 1 base from J, the junction kept 4 bases outside the gene matches. Germline V gene sequence: CDR1 MNHNS, CDR2 SASEGT. This CDR3 is CASKTSGSSYEQYF. The DNA for the CDR3 is TGTGCCAGCAAGACTAGCGGGTCATCCTACGAGCAGTACTTC.

This clonotype showed up many times. This chain uses TRBV20-1 with TRBJ2-1; TRBD2 matches at 9 bases. This CDR3 contains 15 residues. Per germline, CDR1 DFQATT and CDR2 SNEGSKA (reference sequence). The junction had 11 bases not matched to a gene; V was cut back by 3 bases and J by 8 bases. The CDR3 region is CSASGGGRADDEQFF. Here the CDR3 DNA reads TGCAGTGCTAGTGGTGGCGGGAGGGCTGACGATGAGCAGTTCTTC.